This T cell receptor (beta chain) is drawn from a study of control samples from healthy donors and cancer patients. The assay was immunoSEQ multiplex PCR, and TCRdb's table has in-frame clones only and misses some. The data show under 150,000 clones, with 85% to 95% seen just once and more than 1.5% held by the top ten. The CDR3 consists of 16 residues. Losses at the gene ends were 5 bases for V and 4 bases for J; bases not matched to a gene: 7. Germline V gene sequence: CDR1 SGHVS, CDR2 FQNEAQ. This rearrangement joins TRBV7-8 to TRBJ1-5; 11 nucleotides align to TRBD1. The source material was PBMCs. This clonotype originated in a man aged 45-65 years with head and neck cancer. CDR3 amino acids: CASSPRTGGRNQPQHF. CDR3 nucleotides: TGTGCCAGCAGCCCGAGGACAGGGGGCAGAAATCAGCCCCAGCATTTT.